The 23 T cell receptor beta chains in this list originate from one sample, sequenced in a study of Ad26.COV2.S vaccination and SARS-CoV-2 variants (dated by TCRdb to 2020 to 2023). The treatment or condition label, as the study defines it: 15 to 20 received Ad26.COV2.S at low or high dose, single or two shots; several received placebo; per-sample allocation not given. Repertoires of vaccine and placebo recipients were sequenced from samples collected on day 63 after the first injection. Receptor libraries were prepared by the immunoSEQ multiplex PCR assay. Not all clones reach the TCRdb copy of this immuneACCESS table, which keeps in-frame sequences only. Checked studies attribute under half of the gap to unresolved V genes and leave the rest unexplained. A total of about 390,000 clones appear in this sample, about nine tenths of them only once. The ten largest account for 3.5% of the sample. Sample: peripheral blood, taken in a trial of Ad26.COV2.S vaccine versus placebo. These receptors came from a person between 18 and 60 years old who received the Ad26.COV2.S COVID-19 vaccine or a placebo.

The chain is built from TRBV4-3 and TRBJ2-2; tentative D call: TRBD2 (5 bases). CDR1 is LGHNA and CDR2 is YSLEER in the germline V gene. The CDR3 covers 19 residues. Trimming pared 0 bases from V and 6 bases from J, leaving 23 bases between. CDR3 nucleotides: TGCGCCAGCAGCCAAGAATGGGGTTGGGAGCCCCGCTCGTCCGGGGAGCTGTTTTTT. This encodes CASSQEWGWEPRSSGELFF.

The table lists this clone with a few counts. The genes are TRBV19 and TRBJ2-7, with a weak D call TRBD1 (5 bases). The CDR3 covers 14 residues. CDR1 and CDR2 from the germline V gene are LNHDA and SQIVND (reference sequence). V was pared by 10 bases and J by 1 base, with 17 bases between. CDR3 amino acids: CATSRMRQSYEQYF. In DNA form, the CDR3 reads TGTGCCACCTCACGAATGAGACAGTCCTACGAGCAGTACTTC. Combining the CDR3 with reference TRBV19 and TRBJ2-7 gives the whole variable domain DGGITQSPKYLFRKEGQNVTLSCEQNLNHDAMYWYRQDPGQGLRLIYYSQIVNDFQKGDIAEGYSVSREKKESFPLTVTSAQKNPTAFYLCATSRMRQSYEQYFGPGTRLTVT.

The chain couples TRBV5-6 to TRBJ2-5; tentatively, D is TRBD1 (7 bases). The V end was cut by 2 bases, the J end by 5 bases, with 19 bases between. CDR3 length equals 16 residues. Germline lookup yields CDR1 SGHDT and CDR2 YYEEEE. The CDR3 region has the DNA TGTGCCAGCAGCTTCCTAACCTCGACAGGGAGGGAGACCCAGTACTTC. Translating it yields CASSFLTSTGRETQYF.

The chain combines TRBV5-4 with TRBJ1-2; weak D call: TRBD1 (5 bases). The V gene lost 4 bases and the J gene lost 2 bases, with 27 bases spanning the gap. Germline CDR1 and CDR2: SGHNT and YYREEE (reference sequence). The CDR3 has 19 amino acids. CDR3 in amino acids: CASSRLGGQRRDENYGYTF. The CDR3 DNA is TGTGCCAGCAGCCGCCTAGGTGGACAAAGACGGGACGAAAACTATGGCTACACCTTC.

The CDR3, as DNA: TGTGCCAGCAGCCCCCAGGCTGGCGCAGATACGCAGTATTTT. Amino acids: CASSPQAGADTQYF. The chain carries TRBV9 and TRBJ2-3; unclear D gene. V was cut by 4 bases and J by 4 bases, with 13 bases left in between. CDR3 length: 14 residues. CDR1 is SGDLS, CDR2 YYNGEE, per germline.

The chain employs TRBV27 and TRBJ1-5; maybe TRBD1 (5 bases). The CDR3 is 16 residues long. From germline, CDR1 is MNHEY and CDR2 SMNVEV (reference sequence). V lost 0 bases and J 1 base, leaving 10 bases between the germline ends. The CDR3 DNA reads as TGTGCCAGCAGTTTATCATCGCAGGGCAGCAATCAGCCCCAGCATTTT. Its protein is CASSLSSQGSNQPQHF.

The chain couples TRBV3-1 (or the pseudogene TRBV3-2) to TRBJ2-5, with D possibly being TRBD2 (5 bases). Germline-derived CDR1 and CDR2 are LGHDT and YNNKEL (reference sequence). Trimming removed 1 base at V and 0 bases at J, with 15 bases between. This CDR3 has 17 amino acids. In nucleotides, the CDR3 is TGTGCCAGCAGCCAAGGTCGTATAGCGTCAAACCAAGAGACCCAGTACTTC. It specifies CASSQGRIASNQETQYF.

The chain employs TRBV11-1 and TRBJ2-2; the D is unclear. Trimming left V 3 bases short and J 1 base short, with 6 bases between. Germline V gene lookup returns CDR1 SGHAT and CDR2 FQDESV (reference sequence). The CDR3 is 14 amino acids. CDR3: CASSFQQNTGELFF. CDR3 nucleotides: TGTGCCAGCAGCTTCCAACAGAACACCGGGGAGCTGTTTTTT.

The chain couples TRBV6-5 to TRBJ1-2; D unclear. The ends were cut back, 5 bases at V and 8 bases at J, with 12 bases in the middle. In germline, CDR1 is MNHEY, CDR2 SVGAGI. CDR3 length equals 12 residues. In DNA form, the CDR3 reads TGTGCCAGCAGTAGGGTTTACCGAGGCTACACCTTC. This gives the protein CASSRVYRGYTF.

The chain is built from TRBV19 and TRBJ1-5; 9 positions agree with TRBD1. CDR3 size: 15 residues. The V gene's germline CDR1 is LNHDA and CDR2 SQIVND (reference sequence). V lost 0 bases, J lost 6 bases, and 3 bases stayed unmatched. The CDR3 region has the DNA TGTGCCAGTAGTATAGAAGGGACAGGGAGTCAGCCCCAGCATTTT. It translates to CASSIEGTGSQPQHF.

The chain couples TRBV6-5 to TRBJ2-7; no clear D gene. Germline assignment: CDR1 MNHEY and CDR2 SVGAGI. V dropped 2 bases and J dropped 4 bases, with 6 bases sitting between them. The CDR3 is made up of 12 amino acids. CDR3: CASSYDGYEQYF. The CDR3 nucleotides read TGTGCCAGCAGTTACGACGGGTACGAGCAGTACTTC.

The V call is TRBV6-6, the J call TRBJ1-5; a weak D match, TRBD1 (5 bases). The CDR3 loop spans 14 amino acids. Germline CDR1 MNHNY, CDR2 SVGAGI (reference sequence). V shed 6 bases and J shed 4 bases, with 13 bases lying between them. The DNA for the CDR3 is TGTGCCAGCAGCAACGGGGCTATGAATCAGCCCCAGCATTTT. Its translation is CASSNGAMNQPQHF.

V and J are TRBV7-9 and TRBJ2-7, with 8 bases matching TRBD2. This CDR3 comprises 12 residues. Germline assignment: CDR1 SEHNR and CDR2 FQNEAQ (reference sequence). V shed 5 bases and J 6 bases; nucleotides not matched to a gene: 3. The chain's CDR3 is CASSPAGGEQYF. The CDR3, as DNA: TGTGCCAGCAGCCCGGCGGGGGGCGAGCAGTACTTC. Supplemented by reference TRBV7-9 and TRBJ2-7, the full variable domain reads DTGVSQNPRHKITKRGQNVTFRCDPISEHNRLYWYRQTLGQGPEFLTYFQNEAQLEKSRLLSDRFSAERPKGSFSTLEIQRTEQGDSAMYLCASSPAGGEQYFGPGTRLTVT.

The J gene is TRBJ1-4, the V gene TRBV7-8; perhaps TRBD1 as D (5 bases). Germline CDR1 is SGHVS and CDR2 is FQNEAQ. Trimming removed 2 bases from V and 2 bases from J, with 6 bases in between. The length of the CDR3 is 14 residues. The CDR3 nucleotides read TGTGCCAGCAGCTTACAGGGTACTAATGAAAAACTGTTTTTT. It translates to CASSLQGTNEKLFF. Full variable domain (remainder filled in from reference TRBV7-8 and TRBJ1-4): GAGVSQSPRYKVAKRGQDVALRCDPISGHVSLFWYQQALGQGPEFLTYFQNEAQLDKSGLPSDRFFAERPEGSVSTLKIQRTQQEDSAVYLCASSLQGTNEKLFFGSGTQLSVL.

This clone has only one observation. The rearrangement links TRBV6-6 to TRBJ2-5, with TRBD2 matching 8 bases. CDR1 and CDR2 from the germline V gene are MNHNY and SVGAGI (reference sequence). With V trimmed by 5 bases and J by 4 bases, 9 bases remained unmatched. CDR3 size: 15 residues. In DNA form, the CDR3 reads TGTGCCAGCAGTCCTCAAGCGGGGGCGGGAGAGACCCAGTACTTC. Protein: CASSPQAGAGETQYF.

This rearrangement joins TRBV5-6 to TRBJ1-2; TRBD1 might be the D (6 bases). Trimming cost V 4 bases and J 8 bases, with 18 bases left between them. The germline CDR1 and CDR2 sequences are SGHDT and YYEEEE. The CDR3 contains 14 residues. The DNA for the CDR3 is TGTGCCAGCAGCCCGGGGCCAGGGACATTAGGCTACACCTTC. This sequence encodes CASSPGPGTLGYTF. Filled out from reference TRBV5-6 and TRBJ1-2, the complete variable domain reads DAGVTQSPTHLIKTRGQQVTLRCSPKSGHDTVSWYQQALGQGPQFIFQYYEEEERQRGNFPDRFSGHQFPNYSSELNVNALLLGDSALYLCASSPGPGTLGYTFGSGTRLTVV.

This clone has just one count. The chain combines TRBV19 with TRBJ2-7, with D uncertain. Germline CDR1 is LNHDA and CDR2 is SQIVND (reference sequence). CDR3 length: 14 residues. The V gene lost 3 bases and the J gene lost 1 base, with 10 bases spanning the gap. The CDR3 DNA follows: TGTGCCAGTAGTATCGGGCCCGAGTCCTACGAGCAGTACTTC. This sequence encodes CASSIGPESYEQYF.

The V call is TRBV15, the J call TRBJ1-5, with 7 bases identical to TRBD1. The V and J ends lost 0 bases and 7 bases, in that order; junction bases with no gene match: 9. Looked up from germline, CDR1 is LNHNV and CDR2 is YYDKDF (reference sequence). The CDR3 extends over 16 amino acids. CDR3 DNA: TGTGCCACCAGCAGAGATATCCGAGGGGGCGGCCAGCCCCAGCATTTT. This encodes CATSRDIRGGGQPQHF.

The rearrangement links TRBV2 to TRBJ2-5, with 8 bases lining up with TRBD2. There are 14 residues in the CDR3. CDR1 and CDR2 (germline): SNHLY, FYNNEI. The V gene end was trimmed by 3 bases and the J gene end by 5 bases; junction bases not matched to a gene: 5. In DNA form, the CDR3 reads TGTGCCAGCAGTGACCCAGCGGGGGTGGAGACCCAGTACTTC. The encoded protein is CASSDPAGVETQYF.

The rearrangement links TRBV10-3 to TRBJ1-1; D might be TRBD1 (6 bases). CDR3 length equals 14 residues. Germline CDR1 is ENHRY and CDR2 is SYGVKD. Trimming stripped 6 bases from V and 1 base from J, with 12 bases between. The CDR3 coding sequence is TGTGCCATCAGAACAGAGACAGGGAACACTGAAGCTTTCTTT. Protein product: CAIRTETGNTEAFF.

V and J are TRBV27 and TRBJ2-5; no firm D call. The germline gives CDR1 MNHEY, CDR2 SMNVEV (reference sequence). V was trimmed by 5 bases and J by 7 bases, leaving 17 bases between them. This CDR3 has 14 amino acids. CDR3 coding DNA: TGTGCCAGCAGTCCAAATATCGTAATGGGGACCCAGTACTTC. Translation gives CASSPNIVMGTQYF.

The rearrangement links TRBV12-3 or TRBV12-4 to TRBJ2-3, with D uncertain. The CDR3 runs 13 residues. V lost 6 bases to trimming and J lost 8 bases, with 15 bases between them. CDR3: CASRRLLHFTQYF. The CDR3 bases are TGTGCCAGCAGAAGACTCCTGCATTTTACGCAGTATTTT.

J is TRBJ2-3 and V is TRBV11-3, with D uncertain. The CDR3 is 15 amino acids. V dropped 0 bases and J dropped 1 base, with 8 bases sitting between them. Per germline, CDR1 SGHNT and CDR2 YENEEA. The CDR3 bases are TGTGCCAGCAGCTTAGAAGGGTTTGGCACAGATACGCAGTATTTT. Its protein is CASSLEGFGTDTQYF.